Following are 14 T cell receptor beta chains from one sample sequenced in a study of T cells after yellow fever vaccination. TCRdb itself ran the 5' RACE reads through MiXCR, one entry per CDR3 protein. The sample includes approximately 300,000 distinct CDR3 sequences, 6.8% of them seen just once. The sequencing used PBMCs, collected roughly seven weeks after the first yellow fever vaccination. All receptors derive from a man aged 18 to 30 who received the YFV17D yellow fever vaccine.

This clonotype occurred many times. The chain links TRBV7-9 to TRBJ2-3; the D is unclear. Trimming removed 5 bases from V and 4 bases from J, with 10 bases in between. CDR3 size: 13 residues. In germline, CDR1 is SEHNR, CDR2 FQNEAQ (reference sequence). CDR3 sequence reads: CASSPPTADTQYF. For the CDR3, the DNA is TGTGCCAGCAGCCCCCCTACCGCAGATACGCAGTATTTT.

This chain uses TRBV5-1 with TRBJ1-1, with 8 bases identical to TRBD1. The V and J ends lost 4 bases and 4 bases, in that order; junction bases with no gene match: 9. From germline, CDR1 is SGHRS and CDR2 YFSETQ. CDR3 size: 15 residues. The CDR3 sequence: CASSLTGTGTTEAFF. Here the CDR3 DNA reads TGCGCCAGCAGCCTGACCGGGACAGGAACCACTGAAGCTTTCTTT.

The rearrangement links TRBV5-4 to TRBJ2-7; no reliable D call. Trimming stripped 0 bases from V and 6 bases from J, with 7 bases between. The germline gives CDR1 SGHNT, CDR2 YYREEE (reference sequence). The CDR3 is made up of 12 amino acids. In DNA, the CDR3 is TGTGCCAGCAGCTTGGGCGCCGGCGAGCAGTACGTC. Its protein product is CASSLGAGEQYV.

Many counts were recorded for this clonotype. J is TRBJ2-3 and V is TRBV5-1; D uncertain. V lost 0 bases and J 6 bases, leaving 8 bases between the germline ends. The CDR3 extends over 13 amino acids. Per germline, CDR1 SGHRS and CDR2 YFSETQ. CDR3 bases: TGCGCCAGCAGCTTGGGAGACTTGGATACGCAGTATTTT. Translating gives CASSLGDLDTQYF.

This clonotype was counted at least ten times. The rearrangement uses TRBV5-1 and TRBJ2-2; tentative D call: TRBD1 (5 bases). From germline, CDR1 is SGHRS and CDR2 YFSETQ. Deletions cut 5 bases from V and 0 bases from J, with 11 bases between. The length of the CDR3 is 15 residues. The CDR3 region is CASSRGDTNTGELFF. CDR3 DNA sequence: TGCGCCAGCAGTAGGGGTGACACGAACACCGGGGAGCTGTTTTTT.

This clonotype has only a few counts. The chain couples TRBV28 to TRBJ1-1; 7 bases are shared with TRBD1. CDR3 length: 13 amino acids. The V gene's germline CDR1 is MDHEN and CDR2 SYDVKM. J lost 5 bases, V lost 4 bases, and 4 bases had no gene match. CDR3 nucleotide sequence: TGTGCCAGCAGTTGGGTCAGGGGGACTGAAGCTTTCTTT. Amino acids: CASSWVRGTEAFF.

This clonotype was seen at least ten times. The CDR3: CASRPTGRNSPLHF. The CDR3 region has the DNA TGTGCCAGCAGACCGACAGGGAGGAATTCACCCCTCCACTTT. The chain employs TRBV6-5 and TRBJ1-6, with 7 bases identical to TRBD1. J was trimmed by 7 bases and V by 6 bases; bases with no gene match: 6. This CDR3 region has 14 residues. CDR1 and CDR2 from the germline V gene are MNHEY and SVGAGI.

The chain joins TRBV18 to TRBJ2-1; 7 bases fit TRBD1. Germline-derived CDR1 and CDR2 are KGHSH and LQKENI. This CDR3 contains 15 residues. The ends lost 3 bases at V and 6 bases at J; junction bases unmatched: 8. As DNA, the CDR3 is TGTGCCAGCTCACCCGGGACAGCTTTGGGCAATGAGCAGTTCTTC. It codes for CASSPGTALGNEQFF.

This clonotype has a handful of counts. V gene TRBV19 combines with J gene TRBJ2-2, with D perhaps TRBD2 (5 bases). Looked up from germline, CDR1 is LNHDA and CDR2 is SQIVND (reference sequence). CDR3 length: 16 amino acids. Trimming shortened V by 5 bases and J by 4 bases, and 17 bases separated the two germline ends. The CDR3 bases are TGTGCCAGTAGTCCCTGGACTCCGTCCGCCACCGGGGAGCTGTTTTTT. As protein: CASSPWTPSATGELFF.

The chain couples TRBV3-1 to TRBJ2-7; no definite D call. CDR1 and CDR2 from the germline V gene are LGHDT and YNNKEL (reference sequence). CDR3 length: 13 residues. V was cut by 1 base and J by 5 bases, with 9 bases left in between. CDR3 residues: CASSQVERDEQYF. In DNA, the CDR3 is TGTGCCAGCAGCCAAGTGGAAAGGGACGAGCAGTACTTC.

V gene TRBV4-1 combines with J gene TRBJ1-1; no firm D call. Germline loops: CDR1 MGHRA, CDR2 YSYEKL. This CDR3 contains 15 residues. The V end lost 4 bases, the J end lost 7 bases, and 19 bases lay between the germline ends. The CDR3 protein is CASSPFWFAKNEAFF. CDR3 coding DNA: TGCGCCAGCAGCCCCTTTTGGTTCGCCAAAAATGAAGCTTTCTTT.

V gene TRBV2 combines with J gene TRBJ2-5, with D perhaps TRBD2 (6 bases). CDR3 size: 15 residues. V lost 5 bases and J 5 bases, leaving 18 bases between the germline ends. The germline gives CDR1 SNHLY, CDR2 FYNNEI. CDR3 nucleotide sequence: TGTGCCAGCAGTCGCCTGGGGGGTCGGGGTGAGACCCAGTACTTC. Its translation is CASSRLGGRGETQYF.

The rearrangement joins TRBV10-3 to TRBJ2-5; D may match TRBD1 or TRBD2 (5 bases each). The length of the CDR3 is 14 residues. The germline V gene encodes CDR1 ENHRY and CDR2 SYGVKD. V was clipped by 6 bases and J by 5 bases, with 16 bases between them. In nucleotides, the CDR3 is TGTGCCATCAGCAGGGAGCGCCAATCGGAGACCCAGTACTTC. Translated, it gives CAISRERQSETQYF.

The chain carries TRBV5-4 and TRBJ2-2, with 10 bases fitting TRBD2. The CDR3 is 17 amino acids. The V and J ends lost 2 bases and 8 bases, in that order; junction bases with no gene match: 12. CDR1 SGHNT and CDR2 YYREEE come from the germline V gene (reference sequence). The CDR3 region has the DNA TGTGCCAGCAGCTTTGGACCGAGCGGGGGGGCCATTGGGGAGCTGTTTTTT. Translated, it gives CASSFGPSGGAIGELFF.